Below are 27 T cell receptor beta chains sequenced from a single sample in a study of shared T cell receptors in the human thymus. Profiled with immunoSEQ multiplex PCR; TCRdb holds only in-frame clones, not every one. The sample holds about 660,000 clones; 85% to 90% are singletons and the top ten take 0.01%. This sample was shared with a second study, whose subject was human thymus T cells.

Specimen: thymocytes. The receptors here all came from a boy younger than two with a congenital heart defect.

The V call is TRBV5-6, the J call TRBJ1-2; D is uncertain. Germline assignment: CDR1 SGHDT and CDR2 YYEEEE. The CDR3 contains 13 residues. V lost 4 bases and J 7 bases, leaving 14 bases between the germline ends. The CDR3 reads CASSNPGLPGYTF. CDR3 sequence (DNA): TGTGCCAGCAGCAACCCCGGGTTGCCTGGCTACACCTTC. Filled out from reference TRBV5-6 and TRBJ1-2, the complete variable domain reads DAGVTQSPTHLIKTRGQQVTLRCSPKSGHDTVSWYQQALGQGPQFIFQYYEEEERQRGNFPDRFSGHQFPNYSSELNVNALLLGDSALYLCASSNPGLPGYTFGSGTRLTVV.

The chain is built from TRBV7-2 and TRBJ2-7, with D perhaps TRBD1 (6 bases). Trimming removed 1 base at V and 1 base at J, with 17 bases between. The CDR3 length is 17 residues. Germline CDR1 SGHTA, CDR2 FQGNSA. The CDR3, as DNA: TGTGCCAGCAGCTTAGATCAGGGGACCCCTTCTTCCTACGAGCAGTACTTC. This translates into CASSLDQGTPSSYEQYF.

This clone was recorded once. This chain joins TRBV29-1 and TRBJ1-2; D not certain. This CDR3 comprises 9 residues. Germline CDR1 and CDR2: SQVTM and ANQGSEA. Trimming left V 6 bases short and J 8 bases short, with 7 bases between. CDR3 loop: CSVEAGYTF. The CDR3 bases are TGCAGCGTCGAGGCGGGCTACACCTTC.

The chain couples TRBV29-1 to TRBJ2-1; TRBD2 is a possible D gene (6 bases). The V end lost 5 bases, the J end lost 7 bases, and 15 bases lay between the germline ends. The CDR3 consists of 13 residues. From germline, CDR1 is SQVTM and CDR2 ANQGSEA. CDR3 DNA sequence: TGCAGCGTTTCCCCGCCGGGAGCAAATGAGCAGTTCTTC. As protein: CSVSPPGANEQFF.

The CDR3 region is CASQRPRDEQFF. The DNA of the CDR3 is TGTGCCAGCCAGCGGCCAAGGGATGAGCAGTTCTTC. The genes are TRBV28 and TRBJ2-1; weak D call: TRBD2 (5 bases). Germline V gene sequence: CDR1 MDHEN, CDR2 SYDVKM. V lost 8 bases and J lost 8, with 13 bases in between. The CDR3 loop spans 12 amino acids.

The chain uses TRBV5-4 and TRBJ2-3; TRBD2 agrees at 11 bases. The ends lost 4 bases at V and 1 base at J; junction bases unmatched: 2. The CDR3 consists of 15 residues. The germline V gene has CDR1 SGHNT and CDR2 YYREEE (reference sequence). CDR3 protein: CASSQTSGGTDTQYF. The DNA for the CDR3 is TGTGCCAGCAGCCAGACTAGCGGGGGCACAGATACGCAGTATTTT.

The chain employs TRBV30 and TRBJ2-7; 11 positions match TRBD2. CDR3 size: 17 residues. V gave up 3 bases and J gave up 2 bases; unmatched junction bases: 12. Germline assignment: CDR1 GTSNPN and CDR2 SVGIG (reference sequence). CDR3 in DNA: TGTGCCTGGAGGCGCACTAGCGGGAGTTCTGCCCCCTACGAGCAGTACTTC. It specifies CAWRRTSGSSAPYEQYF.

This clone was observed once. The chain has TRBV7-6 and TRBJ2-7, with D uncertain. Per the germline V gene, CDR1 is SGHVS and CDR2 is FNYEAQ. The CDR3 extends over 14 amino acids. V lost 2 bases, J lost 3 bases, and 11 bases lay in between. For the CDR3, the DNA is TGTGCCAGCAGCTTAACTCGAACAGACTACGAGCAGTACTTC. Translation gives CASSLTRTDYEQYF.

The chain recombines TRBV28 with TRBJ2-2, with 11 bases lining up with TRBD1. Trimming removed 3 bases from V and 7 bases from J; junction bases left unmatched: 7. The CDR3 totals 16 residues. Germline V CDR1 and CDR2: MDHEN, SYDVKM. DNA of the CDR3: TGTGCCAGCAGTTTGGGGGGACAGGGGGATCACGGGGAGCTGTTTTTT. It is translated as CASSLGGQGDHGELFF.

The DNA for the CDR3 is TGTGCCACCAGCAGAGCGTTTGGGGACAGGGTGGGGGACACCATATATTTT. Amino acids: CATSRAFGDRVGDTIYF. V is TRBV15 and J is TRBJ1-3; 9 bases agree with TRBD1. The CDR3 spans 17 residues. Germline CDR1 is LNHNV and CDR2 is YYDKDF (reference sequence). The V and J ends lost 1 base and 8 bases, in that order; junction bases with no gene match: 12.

The CDR3 loop is CASSPPGVDQPQHF. The CDR3 bases are TGTGCCAGCAGCCCCCCCGGGGTAGATCAGCCCCAGCATTTT. This sequence joins TRBV6-5 and TRBJ1-5; no definite D call. Trimming pared 6 bases from V and 5 bases from J, leaving 14 bases between. The CDR3 contains 14 residues. Germline loops: CDR1 MNHEY, CDR2 SVGAGI.

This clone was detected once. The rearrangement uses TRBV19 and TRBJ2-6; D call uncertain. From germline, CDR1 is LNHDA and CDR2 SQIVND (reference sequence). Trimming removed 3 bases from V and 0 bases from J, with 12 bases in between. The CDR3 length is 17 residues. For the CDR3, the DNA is TGTGCCAGTAGTATGGGTACGGAGAGCTCTGGGGCCAACGTCCTGACTTTC. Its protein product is CASSMGTESSGANVLTF.

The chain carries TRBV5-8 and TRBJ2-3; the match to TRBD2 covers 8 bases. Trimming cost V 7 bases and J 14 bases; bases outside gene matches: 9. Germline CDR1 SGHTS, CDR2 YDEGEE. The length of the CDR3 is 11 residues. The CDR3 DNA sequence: TGTGCCAGCTTGAGCGGGAGACTTCTGTATTTT. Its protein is CASLSGRLLYF. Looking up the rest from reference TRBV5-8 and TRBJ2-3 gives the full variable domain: EAGVTQSPTHLIKTRGQQATLRCSPISGHTSVYWYQQALGLGLQFLLWYDEGEERNRGNFPPRFSGRQFPNYSSELNVNALELEDSALYLCASLSGRLLYFGPGTRLTVL.

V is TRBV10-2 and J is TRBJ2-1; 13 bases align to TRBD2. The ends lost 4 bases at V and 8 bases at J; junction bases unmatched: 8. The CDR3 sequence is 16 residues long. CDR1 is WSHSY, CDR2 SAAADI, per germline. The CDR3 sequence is CASSVRLAGGLDEQFF. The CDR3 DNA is TGCGCCAGCAGTGTCAGACTAGCGGGAGGCCTGGATGAGCAGTTCTTC.

CDR3 bases: TGCGCCAGCAGCCAAGTTGAGCGGCTAGCGGGACTGAACACCGGGGAGCTGTTTTTT. Its protein product is CASSQVERLAGLNTGELFF. V usage is TRBV4-3 and J usage is TRBJ2-2; 9 bases fit TRBD2. The CDR3 is 19 residues long. V shed 1 base, J shed 1 base, and the junction held 10 bases outside the gene matches. Per the germline V gene, CDR1 is LGHNA and CDR2 is YSLEER.

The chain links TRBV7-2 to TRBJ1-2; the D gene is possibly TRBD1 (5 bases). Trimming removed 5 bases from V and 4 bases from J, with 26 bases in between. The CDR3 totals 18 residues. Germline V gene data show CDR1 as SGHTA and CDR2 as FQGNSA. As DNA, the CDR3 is TGTGCCAGCAGCCACAAATCCCAATCAGGGAGGTTCGTCTATGGCTACACCTTC. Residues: CASSHKSQSGRFVYGYTF.

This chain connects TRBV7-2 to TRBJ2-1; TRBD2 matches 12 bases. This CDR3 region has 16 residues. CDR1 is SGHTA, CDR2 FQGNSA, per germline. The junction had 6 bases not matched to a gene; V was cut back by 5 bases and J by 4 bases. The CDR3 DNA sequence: TGTGCCAGCAGCCCTTCGGGACTAGCGGGTTACAATGAGCAGTTCTTC. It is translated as CASSPSGLAGYNEQFF.

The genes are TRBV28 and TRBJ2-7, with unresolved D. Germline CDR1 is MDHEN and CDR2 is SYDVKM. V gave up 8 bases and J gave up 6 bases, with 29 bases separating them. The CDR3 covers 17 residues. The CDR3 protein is CASFGSSNGLPAAEQYF. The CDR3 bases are TGTGCCAGCTTCGGGTCGAGCAACGGCCTCCCCGCGGCCGAGCAGTACTTC.

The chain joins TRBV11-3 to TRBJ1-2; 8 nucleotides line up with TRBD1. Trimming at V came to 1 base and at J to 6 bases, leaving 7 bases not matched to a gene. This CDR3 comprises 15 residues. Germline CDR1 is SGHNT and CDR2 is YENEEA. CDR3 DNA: TGTGCCAGCAGCTTAGGGGGCTCAGGGGGCAATGGCTACACCTTC. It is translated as CASSLGGSGGNGYTF.

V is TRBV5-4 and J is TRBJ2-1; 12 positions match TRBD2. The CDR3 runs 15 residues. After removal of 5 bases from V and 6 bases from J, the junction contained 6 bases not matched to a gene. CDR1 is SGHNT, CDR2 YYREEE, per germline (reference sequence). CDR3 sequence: CASRQLAGGFNEQFF. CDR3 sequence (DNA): TGTGCCAGCAGACAACTAGCGGGAGGATTCAATGAGCAGTTCTTC.

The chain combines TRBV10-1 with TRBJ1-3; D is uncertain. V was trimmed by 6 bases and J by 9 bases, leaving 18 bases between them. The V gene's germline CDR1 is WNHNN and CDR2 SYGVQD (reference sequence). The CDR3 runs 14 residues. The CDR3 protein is CASRSGLRRGTIYF. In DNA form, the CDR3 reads TGCGCCAGCAGGTCGGGCCTCCGACGGGGCACCATATATTTT.

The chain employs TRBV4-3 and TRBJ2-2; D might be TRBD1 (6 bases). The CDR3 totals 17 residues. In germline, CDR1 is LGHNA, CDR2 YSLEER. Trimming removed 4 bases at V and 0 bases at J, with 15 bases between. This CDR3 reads CASSRPPGTPNTGELFF. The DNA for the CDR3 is TGCGCCAGCAGCCGGCCCCCCGGGACACCGAACACCGGGGAGCTGTTTTTT.

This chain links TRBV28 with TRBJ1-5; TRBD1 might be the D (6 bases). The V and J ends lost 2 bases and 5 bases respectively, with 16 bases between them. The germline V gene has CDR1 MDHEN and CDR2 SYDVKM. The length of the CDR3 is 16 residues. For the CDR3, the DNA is TGTGCCAGCAGTTTAAGGGGCAGGGGATTAGATCAGCCCCAGCATTTT. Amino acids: CASSLRGRGLDQPQHF.

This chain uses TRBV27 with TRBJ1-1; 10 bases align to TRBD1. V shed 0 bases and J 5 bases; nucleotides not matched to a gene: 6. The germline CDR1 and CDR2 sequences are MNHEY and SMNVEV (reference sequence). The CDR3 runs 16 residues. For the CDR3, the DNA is TGTGCCAGCAGTTTATCGGGACAGGGGATTGGTACTGAAGCTTTCTTT. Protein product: CASSLSGQGIGTEAFF.

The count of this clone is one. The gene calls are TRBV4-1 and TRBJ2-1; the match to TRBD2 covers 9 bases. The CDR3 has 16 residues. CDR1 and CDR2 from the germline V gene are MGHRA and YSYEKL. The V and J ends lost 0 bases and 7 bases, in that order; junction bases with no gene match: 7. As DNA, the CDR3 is TGCGCCAGCAGCCAAGAGGTAGCGGGAGTGTCAAATGAGCAGTTCTTC. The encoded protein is CASSQEVAGVSNEQFF.

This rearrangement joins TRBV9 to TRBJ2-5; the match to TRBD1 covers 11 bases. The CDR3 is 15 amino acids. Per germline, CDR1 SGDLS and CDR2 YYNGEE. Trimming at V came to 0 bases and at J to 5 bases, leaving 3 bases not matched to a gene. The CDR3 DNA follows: TGTGCCAGCAGCGTAGCCGGGACAGGGGGGGAGACCCAGTACTTC. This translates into CASSVAGTGGETQYF. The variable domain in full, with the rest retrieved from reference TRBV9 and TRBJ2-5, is DSGVTQTPKHLITATGQRVTLRCSPRSGDLSVYWYQQSLDQGLQFLIQYYNGEERAKGNILERFSAQQFPDLHSELNLSSLELGDSALYFCASSVAGTGGETQYFGPGTRLLVL.

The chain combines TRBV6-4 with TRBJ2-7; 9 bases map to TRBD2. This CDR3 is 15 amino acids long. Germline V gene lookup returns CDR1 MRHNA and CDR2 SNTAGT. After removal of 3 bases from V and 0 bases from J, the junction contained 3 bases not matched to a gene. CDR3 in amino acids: CASSETSGPSYEQYF. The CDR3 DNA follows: TGTGCCAGCAGTGAGACTAGCGGACCCTCCTACGAGCAGTACTTC.